These 29 T cell receptor beta chains came from one sample sequenced in a study of T-cell memory formation after mild COVID-19. In TCRdb, the 5' RACE reads were re-called with MiXCR into one record per CDR3 protein. Here the sample spans 540,000 or so distinct CDR3 sequences, roughly 21% being singletons. Sample: PBMCs or a T cell subset sorted from them (not recorded which). The receptors come from an adult woman who had mild COVID-19 (a few samples of this study predate the infection). Cell type and time point are not known.

This clonotype showed up just a few times. The chain joins TRBV24-1 to TRBJ2-7; 8 positions match TRBD1. Germline assignment: CDR1 KGHDR and CDR2 SFDVKD. The CDR3 has 16 amino acids. The V segment lost 4 bases and the J segment 7 bases; nucleotides outside the gene matches: 14. Written as DNA, the CDR3 is TGTGCCACCAGTGACCCCTCGACAGGGGAAACGGGTGAGCAGTACTTC. It specifies CATSDPSTGETGEQYF.

The CDR3 protein is CASSETGSYNEKLFF. For the CDR3, the DNA is TGTGCCAGCAGTGAGACGGGCAGCTATAATGAAAAACTGTTTTTT. The chain joins TRBV25-1 to TRBJ1-4; D unclear. CDR3 length equals 15 residues. Trimming stripped 3 bases from V and 4 bases from J, with 12 bases between. CDR1 MGHDK and CDR2 SYGVNS come from the germline V gene.

This clonotype was observed a handful of times. The genes are TRBV6-2 or TRBV6-3 and TRBJ2-1; 9 positions agree with TRBD2. V was pared by 6 bases and J by 7 bases, with 10 bases of the junction left unmatched. Germline lookup yields CDR1 MNHEY and CDR2 SVGEGT. The CDR3 is made up of 15 amino acids. The CDR3 coding sequence is TGTGCCAGCAGCCCCGGGACTAGCCGTTTAAATGAGCAGTTCTTC. The encoded protein is CASSPGTSRLNEQFF.

The chain links TRBV12-3 or TRBV12-4 to TRBJ2-1; maybe TRBD2 (6 bases). Trimming took off 3 bases at V and 6 bases at J, with 18 bases between the two ends. The CDR3 consists of 16 residues. The CDR3 protein is CASSFSDGRWGNEQFF. The CDR3 region has the DNA TGTGCCAGCAGTTTCTCGGACGGGAGATGGGGCAATGAGCAGTTCTTC.

The chain uses TRBV5-4 and TRBJ1-2, with 7 bases aligning to TRBD1. Unmatched junction bases numbered 15, after V lost 5 bases and J lost 5 bases. Germline V gene data show CDR1 as SGHNT and CDR2 as YYREEE (reference sequence). The CDR3 loop spans 16 amino acids. This CDR3 is CASRQDRSWGEYGYTF. The CDR3 nucleotides are TGTGCCAGCAGACAGGACAGGTCCTGGGGGGAGTATGGCTACACCTTC.

A few counts support this clonotype. This rearrangement joins TRBV5-1 to TRBJ2-2, with TRBD1 as a possible D gene (6 bases). In germline, CDR1 is SGHRS, CDR2 YFSETQ. The CDR3 has 14 amino acids. Trimming shortened V by 0 bases and J by 6 bases, and 9 bases separated the two germline ends. The CDR3 sequence is CASSLEGQPGELFF. The DNA for the CDR3 is TGCGCCAGCAGCTTGGAGGGACAACCCGGGGAGCTGTTTTTT.

The chain couples TRBV4-3 to TRBJ2-1, with 7 bases fitting TRBD2. Looked up from germline, CDR1 is LGHNA and CDR2 is YSLEER. CDR3 size: 14 residues. J lost 6 bases, V lost 4 bases, and 6 bases had no gene match. The DNA for the CDR3 is TGCGCCAGCAGCCCTTCAGCGGGATTCAATGAGCAGTTCTTC. Translating gives CASSPSAGFNEQFF.

J is TRBJ1-2 and V is TRBV9, with no clear D. Germline CDR1 and CDR2: SGDLS and YYNGEE. This CDR3 region has 12 residues. V was shortened by 7 bases and J by 4 bases, with 11 bases between the two germline ends. The CDR3, as DNA: TGTGCCAGCGGAAAGGTTGCCTATGGCTACACCTTC. Its translation: CASGKVAYGYTF.

V is TRBV6-2 or TRBV6-3 and J is TRBJ2-1, with 12 bases identical to TRBD1. The CDR3 has 15 amino acids. V dropped 11 bases and J dropped 6; count of bases not matched to a gene: 11. The germline V gene encodes CDR1 MNHEY and CDR2 SVGEGT. CDR3 sequence (DNA): TGTGCCGGAGCTAACCGGGACAGGGGGCCCAATGAGCAGTTCTTC. Its translation is CAGANRDRGPNEQFF.

This clonotype has more than one count but fewer than ten. This sequence joins TRBV27 and TRBJ2-3; no reliable D call. Germline V lookup: CDR1 MNHEY, CDR2 SMNVEV (reference sequence). Deletions cut 3 bases from V and 1 base from J, with 11 bases between. The CDR3 loop spans 15 amino acids. The CDR3 bases are TGTGCCAGCAGTTTTAGGGCCAGCCGCACAGATACGCAGTATTTT. Translating gives CASSFRASRTDTQYF.

This clonotype was observed a few times. CDR3 nucleotides: TGTGCCAGCAGCTTAGTAGGGACTAGCGGGAGGGACATTCAGTACTTC. It translates to CASSLVGTSGRDIQYF. The J gene is TRBJ2-4, the V gene TRBV7-2; 16 positions agree with TRBD2. With 1 base clipped from V and 8 bases from J, the junction kept 2 bases outside the gene matches. Looked up from germline, CDR1 is SGHTA and CDR2 is FQGNSA. The CDR3 sequence is 16 residues long.

The chain is built from TRBV3-1 and TRBJ1-6, with 8 bases matching TRBD1. Germline V gene lookup returns CDR1 LGHDT and CDR2 YNNKEL (reference sequence). V lost 4 bases, J lost 2 bases, and 7 bases stayed unmatched. The CDR3 extends over 17 amino acids. This chain's CDR3 is CASSRGGTGPYNSPLHF. CDR3 DNA sequence: TGTGCCAGCAGCCGGGGAGGGACAGGACCCTATAATTCACCCCTCCACTTT.

This clonotype was counted a few times. The chain uses TRBV5-4 and TRBJ1-2, with TRBD1 matching over 9 bases. The V gene's germline CDR1 is SGHNT and CDR2 YYREEE (reference sequence). This CDR3 spans 13 amino acids. The V segment lost 4 bases and the J segment 6 bases; nucleotides outside the gene matches: 4. The CDR3 DNA is TGTGCCAGCAGCCCTAGACAGGGGGATGGCTACACCTTC. It translates to CASSPRQGDGYTF.

This chain links TRBV7-9 with TRBJ2-7; possible D gene TRBD1, 6 bases. Trimming removed 1 base at V and 5 bases at J, with 15 bases between. The CDR3 sequence is 15 residues long. Germline V lookup: CDR1 SEHNR, CDR2 FQNEAQ (reference sequence). The CDR3 reads CASSLVATGRHEQYF. The DNA of the CDR3 is TGTGCCAGCAGCTTAGTCGCAACAGGGCGGCACGAGCAGTACTTC.

The gene calls are TRBV19 and TRBJ2-3; no firm D call. Trimming removed 4 bases at V and 5 bases at J, with 7 bases between. CDR3 length: 12 residues. Germline V gene data show CDR1 as LNHDA and CDR2 as SQIVND (reference sequence). Here the CDR3 DNA reads TGTGCCAGTAGTACCTCGGGAGATACGCAGTATTTT. Protein sequence: CASSTSGDTQYF.

CDR3: CATRGDTASYNEQFF. Here the CDR3 DNA reads TGTGCCACCAGGGGGGATACAGCTTCCTACAATGAGCAGTTCTTC. The gene calls are TRBV24-1 and TRBJ2-1, with D perhaps assigned TRBD1 or TRBD2 (5 bases each). Germline CDR1 KGHDR, CDR2 SFDVKD. This CDR3 has 15 amino acids. V was shortened by 7 bases and J by 1 base, with 13 bases between the two germline ends.

The rearrangement joins TRBV2 to TRBJ2-5; 10 positions match TRBD2. V lost 6 bases to trimming and J lost 1 base; unmatched junction nucleotides: 14. The CDR3 consists of 18 residues. Germline CDR1 reads SNHLY; CDR2 reads FYNNEI. The CDR3 DNA is TGTGCCAGCAGCCGATCTAGCGGGGGACAAGCCCGCCAAGAGACCCAGTACTTC. Translating gives CASSRSSGGQARQETQYF. The complete variable domain, with remaining parts taken from reference TRBV2 and TRBJ2-5, reads EPEVTQTPSHQVTQMGQEVILRCVPISNHLYFYWYRQILGQKVEFLVSFYNNEISEKSEIFDDQFSVERPDGSNFTLKIRSTKLEDSAMYFCASSRSSGGQARQETQYFGPGTRLLVL.

The chain combines TRBV4-2 with TRBJ2-5; D possibly uses TRBD1 or TRBD2 (5 bases each). The germline V and J ends were trimmed by 0 bases and 4 bases, with 15 bases remaining between them. Germline assignment: CDR1 LGHNA and CDR2 YNFKEQ. The CDR3 length is 16 residues. The CDR3 sequence is CASSQDGGIRAETQYF. As DNA, the CDR3 is TGTGCCAGCAGCCAAGATGGGGGAATCAGGGCAGAGACCCAGTACTTC.

The chain links TRBV5-1 to TRBJ2-2; D might be TRBD2 (5 bases). CDR1 and CDR2 from the germline V gene are SGHRS and YFSETQ. The CDR3 covers 15 residues. Between the trimmed V and J ends, which lost 7 bases and 4 bases, there was a span of 17 bases. The CDR3 spells CASGFQAEITGELFF. As DNA, the CDR3 is TGCGCCAGCGGATTTCAAGCGGAGATCACCGGGGAGCTGTTTTTT.

The chain uses TRBV3-1 and TRBJ2-2, with D uncertain. The CDR3 is made up of 12 amino acids. In germline, CDR1 is LGHDT, CDR2 YNNKEL (reference sequence). V was pared by 11 bases and J by 3 bases, with 10 bases between. The CDR3 region is CAVLNDTGELFF. CDR3 nucleotides: TGTGCCGTGTTGAATGACACCGGGGAGCTGTTTTTT.

The chain combines TRBV4-1 with TRBJ2-5; no clear D gene. CDR1 and CDR2 from the germline V gene are MGHRA and YSYEKL. V gave up 1 base and J gave up 3 bases, with 9 bases separating them. The CDR3 runs 14 residues. In DNA form, the CDR3 reads TGCGCCAGCAGCCAAGTGGCCAGAAAAGAGACCCAGTACTTC. It specifies CASSQVARKETQYF.

The CDR3: CSASAGEPYNEQFF. CDR3 nucleotides: TGCAGTGCGTCAGCCGGGGAACCCTACAATGAGCAGTTCTTC. The genes are TRBV20-1 and TRBJ2-1, with a weak D call TRBD2 (5 bases). The CDR3 extends over 14 amino acids. The germline V and J ends were trimmed by 6 bases and 2 bases, with 14 bases remaining between them. Germline values: CDR1 DFQATT, CDR2 SNEGSKA (reference sequence).

The gene calls are TRBV11-3 and TRBJ2-1; 10 bases fit TRBD2. Germline V lookup: CDR1 SGHNT, CDR2 YENEEA. CDR3 size: 20 residues. V was pared by 1 base and J by 0 bases, with 12 bases of the junction left unmatched. CDR3 residues: CASSLGWVAGGSSSYNEQFF. CDR3 DNA: TGTGCCAGCAGCTTAGGGTGGGTAGCGGGGGGTTCTAGCTCCTACAATGAGCAGTTCTTC.

V is TRBV4-3 and J is TRBJ1-2; TRBD1 matches 11 bases. The CDR3 covers 15 residues. CDR1 is LGHNA, CDR2 YSLEER, per germline. J was trimmed by 8 bases and V by 0 bases; bases with no gene match: 5. The CDR3 coding sequence is TGCGCCAGCAGCCAAGATCGGGGACAGGGGGAGGGCTACACCTTC. Protein product: CASSQDRGQGEGYTF.

The chain joins TRBV25-1 to TRBJ2-1; D not certain. CDR1 is MGHDK, CDR2 SYGVNS, per germline. Trimming removed 2 bases at V and 3 bases at J, with 5 bases between. The CDR3 sequence is 13 residues long. CDR3 region: CASSESYYNEQFF. DNA of the CDR3: TGTGCCAGCAGTGAAAGCTACTACAATGAGCAGTTCTTC.

This clonotype was seen more than once but under ten times. The rearrangement joins TRBV15 to TRBJ1-6, with D maybe TRBD1 (5 bases). With 1 base removed from V and 8 bases from J, the gap between germline ends came to 6 bases. This CDR3 region has 13 residues. Germline CDR1 and CDR2: LNHNV and YYDKDF (reference sequence). CDR3 protein: CATSRVGDSPLHF. In DNA, the CDR3 is TGTGCCACCAGCAGAGTGGGGGATTCACCCCTCCACTTT. Full variable domain (missing parts from reference TRBV15 and TRBJ1-6): DAMVIQNPRYQVTQFGKPVTLSCSQTLNHNVMYWYQQKSSQAPKLLFHYYDKDFNNEADTPDNFQSRRPNTSFCFLDIRSPGLGDTAMYLCATSRVGDSPLHFGNGTRLTVT.

This clonotype turned up a few times. The rearrangement joins TRBV5-1 to TRBJ1-2, with 7 bases identical to TRBD1. This CDR3 is 15 amino acids long. Trimming cost V 4 bases and J 5 bases; bases outside gene matches: 11. Looked up from germline, CDR1 is SGHRS and CDR2 is YFSETQ. CDR3 bases: TGCGCCAGCAGCCTCGGGACAGTCAACCTATATGGCTACACCTTC. Translating it yields CASSLGTVNLYGYTF.

This chain connects TRBV7-9 to TRBJ2-7; TRBD1 might be the D (5 bases). Germline values: CDR1 SEHNR, CDR2 FQNEAQ (reference sequence). The CDR3 is 15 amino acids. The ends were cut back, 5 bases at V and 1 base at J, with 15 bases in the middle. The CDR3 is CASSLTVDGSYEQYF. The CDR3 nucleotides are TGTGCCAGCAGCCTGACAGTAGATGGTTCCTACGAGCAGTACTTC.

This clonotype was counted only a few times. The chain has TRBV20-1 and TRBJ2-1, with D possibly matching TRBD1 (6 bases). The germline CDR1 and CDR2 sequences are DFQATT and SNEGSKA (reference sequence). This CDR3 contains 14 residues. The V gene lost 2 bases and the J gene lost 9 bases, with 17 bases spanning the gap. CDR3 coding DNA: TGCAGTGCTAGACCGGGACCGCGCAGGGGTGAGCAGTTCTTC. It encodes CSARPGPRRGEQFF.